This T cell receptor (beta chain) was sequenced for a study of cytomegalovirus exposure and HLA in healthy donors. General study findings and limits: Later on, a genetic analysis was performed. It linked a missense variant in DCLRE1C with V- and J-gene trimming of TCR beta.

With respect to this clone: Its antigen remains unidentified.

CDR3 length: 13 amino acids. V lost 7 bases and J lost 1, with 10 bases in between. From germline, CDR1 is SNHLY and CDR2 FYNNEI. The PCR was carried out with 60 Vbeta primers and 13 Jbeta primers. The data were produced by immunoSEQ multiplex PCR, yet TCRdb's version contains in-frame clones alone and is incomplete. The sample has under 100,000 clones; more than 60% are singletons. This sequence was found in a human donor in good health. What was sequenced was PBMCs. The V gene is TRBV2, the J gene TRBJ1-2, with D perhaps matching TRBD1 (5 bases). CDR3 residues: CASKGSRNYGYTF. The CDR3 region has the DNA TGTGCCAGCAAGGGGTCACGTAACTATGGCTACACCTTC.